This entry lists 2 T cell receptor beta chains sequenced from one sample in a study of vaccination and CD4 T cells after COVID-19. Their antigens are not known. With the Oncomine TCR Beta short-read assay, DNA from cultured CD4+ T cells was sequenced. TCRdb called the PCR reads again in MiXCR, with one record for every CDR3 protein. Seen here are some 6,800 distinct CDR3 sequences, just under 75% observed once, and the top ten hold approximately 15%. The treatment: approximately 9-day PBMC culture with coronavirus spike peptide pools or control peptides (ViraFEST assay). Sequencing was done on a sample of CD4+ T cells from blood, cultured in vitro. The receptors stem from a human donor who had recovered from COVID-19.

This rearrangement joins TRBV27 to TRBJ2-2; possibly TRBD1 for D (5 bases). Per the germline V gene, CDR1 is MNHEY and CDR2 is SMNVEV (reference sequence). Trimming cost V 6 bases and J 6 bases, with 11 bases left between them. The CDR3 runs 13 residues. This CDR3 is CASSRQKAGELFF. The CDR3 bases are TGTGCCAGCAGCCGACAGAAGGCCGGGGAGCTGTTTTTT.

The J gene is TRBJ2-4, the V gene TRBV20-1, with 7 bases aligning to TRBD1. Trimming at V came to 6 bases and at J to 4 bases, leaving 6 bases not matched to a gene. Germline-derived CDR1 and CDR2 are DFQATT and SNEGSKA (reference sequence). This CDR3 region has 13 residues. CDR3 DNA: TGCAGTGCCGTCCGGGACAGAAAAAACATTCAGTACTTC. Residues: CSAVRDRKNIQYF.